These 15 T cell receptor beta chains originate from one sample sequenced in a study of cytomegalovirus exposure and HLA in healthy donors. Profiling relied on immunoSEQ multiplex PCR, and the TCRdb table lists in-frame clones only, not all of them. In the table there are some 130,000 clones, 88% of which are singletons. Sequenced input: PBMCs. These receptors originate from a man aged 30 to 39 in good health and CMV-seronegative.

The rearrangement links TRBV4-2 to TRBJ2-1; 10 bases align to TRBD1. With 4 bases clipped from V and 8 bases from J, the junction kept 8 bases outside the gene matches. Germline V CDR1 and CDR2: LGHNA, YNFKEQ. The CDR3 runs 15 residues. CDR3 residues: CASSPTGQGRDEQFF. The CDR3 coding sequence is TGTGCCAGCAGCCCTACGGGACAGGGGAGGGATGAGCAGTTCTTC.

The chain links TRBV4-3 to TRBJ2-1; 13 nucleotides match TRBD2. V lost 4 bases, J lost 9 bases, and 3 bases stayed unmatched. Germline V gene data show CDR1 as LGHNA and CDR2 as YSLEER. CDR3 length: 14 residues. CDR3 nucleotides: TGCGCCAGCAGCCCGGGACTAGCGGGACTTGAGCAGTTCTTC. This translates into CASSPGLAGLEQFF.

The rearrangement links TRBV21-1 to TRBJ2-2; the table calls TRBD1, which could not be checked here. TRBV21-1 has pseudogene status. This CDR3 is 16 amino acids long. CDR3 region: CASQDRGSSDTGELFF. The CDR3 DNA follows: TGTGCCAGCCAAGACAGGGGGTCTTCAGACACCGGGGAGCTGTTTTTT.

This chain joins TRBV12-5 and TRBJ2-2, with TRBD1 matching over 7 bases. The V and J ends lost 2 bases and 0 bases, in that order; junction bases with no gene match: 6. The germline V gene encodes CDR1 LGHNT and CDR2 FRNRAP. The CDR3 spans 17 residues. This CDR3 reads CASGLLYGTANTGELFF. CDR3 sequence (DNA): TGTGCTAGTGGTTTGCTATACGGGACAGCGAACACCGGGGAGCTGTTTTTT.

The gene calls are TRBV7-3 and TRBJ1-3, with D perhaps TRBD1 (5 bases). Germline CDR1 reads SGHTA; CDR2 reads FQGTGA. V was shortened by 2 bases and J by 2 bases, with 10 bases between the two germline ends. The CDR3 sequence is 15 residues long. The CDR3 protein is CASSLSGGTGNTIYF. CDR3 nucleotides: TGTGCCAGCAGCTTATCCGGGGGGACTGGAAACACCATATATTTT. The full variable domain, in which reference TRBV7-3 and TRBJ1-3 provide the parts outside the CDR3, is GAGVSQTPSNKVTEKGKYVELRCDPISGHTALYWYRQSLGQGPEFLIYFQGTGAADDSGLPNDRFFAVRPEGSVSTLKIQRTERGDSAVYLCASSLSGGTGNTIYFGEGSWLTVV.

This clone appeared a single time. V is TRBV5-6 and J is TRBJ1-2; D possibly corresponds to TRBD1 (6 bases). Between the trimmed V and J ends, which lost 7 bases and 6 bases, there was a span of 16 bases. This CDR3 has 13 residues. CDR1 and CDR2 (germline): SGHDT, YYEEEE. This chain's CDR3 is CASATGKWNGYTF. The CDR3 coding sequence is TGTGCCAGCGCTACAGGGAAGTGGAATGGCTACACCTTC.

This chain joins TRBV6-6 and TRBJ2-1; D is possibly TRBD1 (5 bases). Germline CDR1 MNHNY, CDR2 SVGAGI (reference sequence). The CDR3 totals 13 residues. Trimming left V 4 bases short and J 6 bases short, with 10 bases between. CDR3 in DNA: TGTGCCAGCAGTTTGGGGCCTACCAATGAGCAGTTCTTC. Its protein product is CASSLGPTNEQFF.

As to this clone: This sample also contains other DNA sequences that code for the same CDR3. The chain combines TRBV30 with TRBJ1-5, with 9 nucleotides matching TRBD1. The V gene end was trimmed by 3 bases and the J gene end by 3 bases; junction bases not matched to a gene: 3. This CDR3 region has 14 residues. Germline V CDR1 and CDR2: GTSNPN, SVGIG (reference sequence). CDR3 sequence: CAWRGQGSNQPQHF. The CDR3 DNA reads as TGTGCCTGGAGGGGACAGGGATCCAATCAGCCCCAGCATTTT. The full variable domain, its missing parts supplied by reference TRBV30 and TRBJ1-5, is SQTIHQWPATLVQPVGSPLSLECTVEGTSNPNLYWYRQAAGRGLQLLFYSVGIGQISSEVPQNLSASRPQDRQFILSSKKLLLSDSGFYLCAWRGQGSNQPQHFGDGTRLSIL.

This chain connects TRBV6-5 to TRBJ2-1; the match to TRBD2 covers 7 bases. Germline V CDR1 and CDR2: MNHEY, SVGAGI. CDR3 length: 14 amino acids. J was trimmed by 1 base and V by 4 bases; bases with no gene match: 1. CDR3 region: CASSFGGSYNEQFF. DNA of the CDR3: TGTGCCAGCAGTTTCGGGGGGTCCTACAATGAGCAGTTCTTC.

J is TRBJ2-7 and V is TRBV1; the table assigns TRBD1, which was not confirmed against the DNA. TRBV1 is recorded as a pseudogene. The CDR3 has 15 residues. The CDR3 coding sequence is TGCACCAGCAGCGAACCCCAGGGGGAATCCTACGAGCAGTACTTC. It translates to CTSSEPQGESYEQYF.

The V call is TRBV6-5, the J call TRBJ1-1; D is unresolved. V gave up 2 bases and J gave up 0 bases, with 7 bases separating them. The CDR3 runs to 14 residues. Germline CDR1 is MNHEY and CDR2 is SVGAGI. The CDR3 bases are TGTGCCAGCAGTTACGGGCCCGTGAACACTGAAGCTTTCTTT. This codes for CASSYGPVNTEAFF.

The chain uses TRBV6-1 and TRBJ2-7, with 7 bases aligning to TRBD1. This CDR3 is 11 amino acids long. Germline V gene lookup returns CDR1 MNHNS and CDR2 SASEGT. V lost 7 bases and J lost 3; bases outside the gene matches: 0. The CDR3 protein is CASTGGYEQYF. The DNA of the CDR3 is TGTGCCAGCACAGGGGGCTACGAGCAGTACTTC.

This clone was detected only a few times. The chain uses TRBV6-4 and TRBJ2-1, with a weak D call TRBD2 (6 bases). This CDR3 is built from 13 residues. The V and J ends lost 2 bases and 7 bases respectively, with 9 bases between them. CDR1 MRHNA and CDR2 SNTAGT come from the germline V gene. In DNA form, the CDR3 reads TGTGCCAGCAGTGACAAAGGGACTAATGAGCAGTTCTTC. The encoded protein is CASSDKGTNEQFF.

The chain has TRBV5-1 and TRBJ2-7, with 8 bases fitting TRBD1. With 2 bases clipped from V and 3 bases from J, the junction kept 4 bases outside the gene matches. The CDR3 has 14 amino acids. Germline loops: CDR1 SGHRS, CDR2 YFSETQ. The CDR3, as DNA: TGCGCCAGCAGCTTCACCGGGACAGGCTACGAGCAGTACTTC. The encoded protein is CASSFTGTGYEQYF.

The chain is built from TRBV4-3 and TRBJ1-1; D ambiguous. The CDR3 is 14 amino acids. Trimming removed 4 bases at V and 3 bases at J, with 12 bases between. Germline V gene sequence: CDR1 LGHNA, CDR2 YSLEER. CDR3 sequence (DNA): TGCGCCAGCAGCCCCTATCCGGGGTACACTGAAGCTTTCTTT. Translating gives CASSPYPGYTEAFF.